This T cell receptor (beta chain) was sequenced during a study of OX40 agonist ivuxolimab in advanced cancers. TCRdb's copy holds only in-frame clones and misses some; the assay was immunoSEQ multiplex PCR. The data contain around 79,000 clones, 91% of them singletons. This CDR3 comprises 15 residues. The ends lost 7 bases at V and 0 bases at J; junction bases unmatched: 8. CDR1 is MDHEN and CDR2 is SYDVKM in the germline V gene. The input for sequencing was CD4+ or CD8+ T cells sorted from blood, taken in a trial of the OX40 agonist ivuxolimab. J is TRBJ1-1 and V is TRBV28, with 7 nucleotides matching TRBD1. This receptor was taken from an adult with an advanced solid tumor such as melanoma, head and neck, liver or kidney cancer. The CDR3 protein is CASTQGGRLNTEAFF. The CDR3 bases are TGTGCCAGCACCCAGGGGGGACGGTTGAACACTGAAGCTTTCTTT.